The clone carrying this T cell receptor beta chain was picked up a small number of times. Its cognate antigen is unknown. Germline-derived CDR1 and CDR2 are MNHEY and SMNVEV (reference sequence). The CDR3 sequence is 12 residues long. The trim removed 10 bases at V and 9 bases at J, leaving 8 bases unmatched. These data are taken from a study of identical twins. A universal primer site arose from template switching, and cDNA bore unique molecular identifiers. Each CDR3 protein is one row after TCRdb ran MiXCR on the 5' RACE reads. In the table there are more than 350,000 distinct CDR3 sequences, around 9% of which are singletons. Study-level results: Fewer insertions were carried by abundant cord blood beta clonotypes, but none was seen in memory repertoires. Zero-insertion results could be subject to partial confounding by invariant MAIT and iNKT cells. Models underestimated how often monozygotic twins shared out-of-frame TCR alpha.

The sample was naive T cells sorted from blood. The receptor's source is a woman aged 50 to 60 in good health. J is TRBJ2-1 and V is TRBV27; 8 nucleotides agree with TRBD2. Here the CDR3 reads CATGTSWVEQFF. The CDR3 DNA follows: TGTGCCACCGGGACTAGTTGGGTTGAGCAGTTCTTC.